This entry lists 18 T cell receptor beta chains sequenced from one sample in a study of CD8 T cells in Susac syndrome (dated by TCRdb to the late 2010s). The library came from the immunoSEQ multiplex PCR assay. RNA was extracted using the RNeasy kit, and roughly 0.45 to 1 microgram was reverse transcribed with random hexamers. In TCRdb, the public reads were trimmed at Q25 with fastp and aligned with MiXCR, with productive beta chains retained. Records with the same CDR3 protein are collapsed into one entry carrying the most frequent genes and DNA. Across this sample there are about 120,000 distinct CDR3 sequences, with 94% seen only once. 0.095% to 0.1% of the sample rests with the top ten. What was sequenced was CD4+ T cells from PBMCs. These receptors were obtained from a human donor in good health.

The CDR3 spells CASSVEELPYYEQYF. CDR3 nucleotides: TGTGCCAGCAGCGTAGAAGAGTTACCATACTACGAGCAGTACTTC. The chain is built from TRBV9 and TRBJ2-7, with no clear D. Trimming left V 0 bases short and J 3 bases short, with 13 bases between. Germline assignment: CDR1 SGDLS and CDR2 YYNGEE. The CDR3 is 15 amino acids.

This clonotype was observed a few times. CDR3 residues: CASSLRQNTEAFF. CDR3 sequence (DNA): TGCGCCAGCAGCCTTCGCCAGAACACTGAAGCTTTCTTT. This chain uses TRBV4-3 with TRBJ1-1; D not certain. Germline V gene data show CDR1 as LGHNA and CDR2 as YSLEER. Trimming took 4 bases from V and 1 from J, leaving 7 bases between them. This CDR3 contains 13 residues.

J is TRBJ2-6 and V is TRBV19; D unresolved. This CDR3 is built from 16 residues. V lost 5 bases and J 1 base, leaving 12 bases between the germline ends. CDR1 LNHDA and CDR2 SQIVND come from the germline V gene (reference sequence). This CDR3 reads CASSPEPISGANVLTF. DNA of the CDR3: TGTGCCAGTAGTCCAGAGCCGATTTCTGGGGCCAACGTCCTGACTTTC.

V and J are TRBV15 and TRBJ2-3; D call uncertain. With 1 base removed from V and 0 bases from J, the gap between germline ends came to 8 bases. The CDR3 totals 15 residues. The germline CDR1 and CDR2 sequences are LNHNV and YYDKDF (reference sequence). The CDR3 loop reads CATSRAATSTDTQYF. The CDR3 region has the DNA TGTGCCACCAGCAGAGCGGCTACTAGCACAGATACGCAGTATTTT.

CDR3 loop: CASSQGPPNNEQFF. The CDR3, as DNA: TGTGCCAGCAGCCAAGGTCCACCTAACAATGAGCAGTTCTTC. The J gene is TRBJ2-1, the V gene TRBV3-1; D not resolved. The CDR3 sequence is 14 residues long. Germline assignment: CDR1 LGHDT and CDR2 YNNKEL (reference sequence). V dropped 1 base and J dropped 5 bases, with 9 bases sitting between them.

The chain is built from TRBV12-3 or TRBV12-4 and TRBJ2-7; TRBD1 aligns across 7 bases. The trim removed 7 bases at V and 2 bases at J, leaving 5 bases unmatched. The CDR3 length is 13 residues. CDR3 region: CASMGTVAYEQYF. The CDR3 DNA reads TGTGCCAGCATGGGGACAGTGGCCTACGAGCAGTACTTC.

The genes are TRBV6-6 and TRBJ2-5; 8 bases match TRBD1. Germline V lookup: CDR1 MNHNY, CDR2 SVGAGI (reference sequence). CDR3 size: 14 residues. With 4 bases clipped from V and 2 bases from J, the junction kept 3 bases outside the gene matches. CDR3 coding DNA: TGTGCCAGCAGTTTCGGGACAGGTCAAGAGACCCAGTACTTC. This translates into CASSFGTGQETQYF.

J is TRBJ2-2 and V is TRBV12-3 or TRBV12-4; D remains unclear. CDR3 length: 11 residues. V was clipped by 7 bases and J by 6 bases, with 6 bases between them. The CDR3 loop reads CASTKAGELFF. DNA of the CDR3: TGTGCCAGCACGAAGGCCGGGGAGCTGTTTTTT.

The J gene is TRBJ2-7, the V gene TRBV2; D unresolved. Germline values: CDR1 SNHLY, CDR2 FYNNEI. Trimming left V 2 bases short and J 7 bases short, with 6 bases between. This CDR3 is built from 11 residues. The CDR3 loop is CASSEFWEQYF. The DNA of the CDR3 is TGTGCCAGCAGTGAATTCTGGGAGCAGTACTTC.

The CDR3 reads CASSGLAGGGYTF. CDR3 bases: TGTGCCAGCAGTGGCCTGGCCGGGGGTGGCTACACCTTC. The V gene is TRBV6-5, the J gene TRBJ1-2; maybe TRBD1 (5 bases). This CDR3 is built from 13 residues. V was trimmed by 5 bases and J by 7 bases, leaving 14 bases between them. CDR1 MNHEY and CDR2 SVGAGI come from the germline V gene.

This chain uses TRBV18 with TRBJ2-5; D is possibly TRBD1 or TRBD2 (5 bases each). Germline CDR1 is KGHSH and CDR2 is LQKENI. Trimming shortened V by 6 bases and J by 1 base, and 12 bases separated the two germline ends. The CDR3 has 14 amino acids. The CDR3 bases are TGTGCCAGCTCTCACGGGACGGGCCAAGAGACCCAGTACTTC. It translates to CASSHGTGQETQYF.

CDR3 loop: CASSTTHLGQSEAFF. In DNA, the CDR3 is TGTGCCAGCAGTACAACCCATCTCGGACAGTCTGAAGCTTTCTTT. The chain is built from TRBV6-2 or TRBV6-3 and TRBJ1-1, with D tentatively TRBD1 (6 bases). V lost 5 bases, J lost 6 bases, and 19 bases lay in between. Germline CDR1 MNHEY, CDR2 SVGEGT. The CDR3 loop spans 15 amino acids.

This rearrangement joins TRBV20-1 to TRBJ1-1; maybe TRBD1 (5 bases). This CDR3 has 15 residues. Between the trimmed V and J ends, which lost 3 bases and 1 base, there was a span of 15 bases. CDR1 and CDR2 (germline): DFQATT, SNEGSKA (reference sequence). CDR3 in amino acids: CSARVRDRGNTEAFF. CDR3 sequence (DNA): TGCAGTGCTAGGGTTCGGGACCGTGGGAACACTGAAGCTTTCTTT.

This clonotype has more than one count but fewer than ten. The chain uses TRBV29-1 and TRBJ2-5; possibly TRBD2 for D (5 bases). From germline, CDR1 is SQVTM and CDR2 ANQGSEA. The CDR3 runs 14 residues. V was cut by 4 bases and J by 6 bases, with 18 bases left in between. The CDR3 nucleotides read TGCAGCGTTGGGGCCAGTGGGAGCTCAAAGACCCAGTACTTC. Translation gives CSVGASGSSKTQYF. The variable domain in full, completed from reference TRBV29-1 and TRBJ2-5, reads SAVISQKPSRDICQRGTSLTIQCQVDSQVTMMFWYRQQPGQSLTLIATANQGSEATYESGFVIDKFPISRPNLTFSTLTVSNMSPEDSSIYLCSVGASGSSKTQYFGPGTRLLVL.

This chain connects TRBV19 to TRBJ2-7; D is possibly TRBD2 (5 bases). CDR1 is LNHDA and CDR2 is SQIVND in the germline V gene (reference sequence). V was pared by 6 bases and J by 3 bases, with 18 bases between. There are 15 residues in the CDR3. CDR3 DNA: TGTGCCAGTAGCATCAGTGGACTGGGAAACTACGAGCAGTACTTC. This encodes CASSISGLGNYEQYF. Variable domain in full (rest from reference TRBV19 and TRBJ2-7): DGGITQSPKYLFRKEGQNVTLSCEQNLNHDAMYWYRQDPGQGLRLIYYSQIVNDFQKGDIAEGYSVSREKKESFPLTVTSAQKNPTAFYLCASSISGLGNYEQYFGPGTRLTVT.

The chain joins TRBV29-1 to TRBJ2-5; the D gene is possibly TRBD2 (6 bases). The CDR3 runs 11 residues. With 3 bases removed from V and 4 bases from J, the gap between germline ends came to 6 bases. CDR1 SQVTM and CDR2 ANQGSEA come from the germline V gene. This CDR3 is CSVEGGETQYF. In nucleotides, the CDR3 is TGCAGCGTTGAGGGGGGAGAGACCCAGTACTTC.

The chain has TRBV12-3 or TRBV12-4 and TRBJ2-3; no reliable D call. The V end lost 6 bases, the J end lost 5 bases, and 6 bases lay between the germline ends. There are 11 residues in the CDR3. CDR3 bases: TGTGCCAGCAGATCCGAAGATACGCAGTATTTT. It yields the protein CASRSEDTQYF.

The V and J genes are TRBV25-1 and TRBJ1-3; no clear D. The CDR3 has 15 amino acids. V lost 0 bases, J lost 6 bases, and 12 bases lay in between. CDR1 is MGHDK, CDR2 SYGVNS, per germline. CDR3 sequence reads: CASSEYGISPNTIYF. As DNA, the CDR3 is TGTGCCAGCAGTGAATATGGTATAAGCCCAAACACCATATATTTT.